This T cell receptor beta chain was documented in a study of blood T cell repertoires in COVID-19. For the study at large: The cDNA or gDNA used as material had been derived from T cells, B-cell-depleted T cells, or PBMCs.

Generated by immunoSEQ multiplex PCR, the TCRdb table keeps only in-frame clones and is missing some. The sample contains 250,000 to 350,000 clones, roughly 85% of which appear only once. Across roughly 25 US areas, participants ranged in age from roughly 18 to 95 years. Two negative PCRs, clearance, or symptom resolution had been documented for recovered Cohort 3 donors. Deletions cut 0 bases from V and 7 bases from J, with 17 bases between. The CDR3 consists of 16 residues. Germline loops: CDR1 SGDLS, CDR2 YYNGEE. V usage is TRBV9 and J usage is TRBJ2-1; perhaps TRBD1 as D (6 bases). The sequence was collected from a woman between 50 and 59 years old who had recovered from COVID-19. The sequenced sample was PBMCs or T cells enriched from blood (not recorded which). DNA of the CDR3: TGTGCCAGCAGCGTAGCCAGGGGTGGGGACCTGAATGAGCAGTTCTTC. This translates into CASSVARGGDLNEQFF.